Listed below are T cell receptor beta chains from one sample, sequenced in a study of OX40 agonist ivuxolimab in advanced cancers. Only in-frame clones appear in the TCRdb table, and some are missing; sequencing was by immunoSEQ multiplex PCR. The sample holds about 33,000 clones, more than 70% seen once. The sample in question was CD4+ or CD8+ T cells sorted from blood, obtained in a trial of the OX40 agonist ivuxolimab. These receptors were taken from an adult with an advanced solid tumor such as melanoma, head and neck, liver or kidney cancer. Both conserved end residues are part of each CDR3. The D gene is left open where the match is weak. Clone size is shown for a subset of rows, as once, few, many or a class of expanded clone.

d_gene	v_gene	abundance	j_gene	CDR3nt	CDR3aa
NA	TRBV5-1	NA	TRBJ2-2	TGCGCCAGCAGCCCTGGAAGTACCGGGGAGCTGTTTTTT	CASSPGSTGELFF
NA	TRBV19	NA	TRBJ1-5	TGTGCCAGTAGTATCTGGGGGGTAGTTCAGCCCCAGCATTTT	CASSIWGVVQPQHF
NA	TRBV9	NA	TRBJ2-7	TGTGCCAGCAGCCCCGGGTACGGGGAGCAGTACTTC	CASSPGYGEQYF
TRBD2	TRBV5-6	NA	TRBJ2-3	TGTGCCAGCAGCTTTCAGACTAGCGGGGGGGTAGATACGCAGTATTTT	CASSFQTSGGVDTQYF
TRBD2	TRBV28	NA	TRBJ2-7	TGTGCCAGCAGTCCTAGCGGGAGGAGACGTGAACAGTACTTC	CASSPSGRRREQYF
TRBD2	TRBV5-5	NA	TRBJ2-7	TGTGCCAGCAGCTTGACTAGCGGGGACTACGAGCAGTACTTC	CASSLTSGDYEQYF
NA	TRBV4-1	NA	TRBJ1-1	TGCGCCAGCAGCCAAGACAGGGCGGTTACTGAAGCTTTCTTT	CASSQDRAVTEAFF
NA	TRBV7-9	NA	TRBJ2-7	TGTGCCAGCAGCACAAGCGGTGAGCAGTACTTC	CASSTSGEQYF
NA	TRBV21-1	NA	TRBJ2-6	TGTGCCAGCAGCAGACCTCGAAACGGGACAGGGGGCTTTTGGCTTTCCTCTGGGGCCAACGTCCTGACTTTC	CASSRPRNGTGGFWLSSGANVLTF
TRBD2	TRBV28	NA	TRBJ2-1	TGTGCCAGCAGTTTGGGAAGAGCGGGAGACTATGAGCAGTTCTTC	CASSLGRAGDYEQFF
NA	TRBV7-8	NA	TRBJ2-7	TGTGCCAGCAGCTTAGCGAGGCCCCTGGAGCAGTACTTC	CASSLARPLEQYF
NA	TRBV6-5	NA	TRBJ2-1	TGTGCCAGCAGTTATGTTTATGGAAATGAGCAGTTCTTC	CASSYVYGNEQFF
TRBD2	TRBV27	NA	TRBJ2-3	TGTGCCAGCAGTTTAAATAGCGGGTCGGGGCAGTATTTT	CASSLNSGSGQYF
NA	TRBV27	NA	TRBJ2-3	TGTGCCAGCAGTTTATTTGGAGGGGATACGCAGTATTTT	CASSLFGGDTQYF
TRBD2	TRBV4-2	few	TRBJ2-7	TGTGCCAGCAGCCAAGAGGAGGGAGGGTCCTCCTACGAGCAGTACTTC	CASSQEEGGSSYEQYF
TRBD2	TRBV7-6	NA	TRBJ2-5	TGTGCCAGCAGCCTTAGCGGGGGGGCAGAGACCCAGTACTTC	CASSLSGGAETQYF
TRBD2	TRBV9	NA	TRBJ2-5	TGTGCCAGCAGCGTCACTAGCGGGAGTGAGACCCAGTACTTC	CASSVTSGSETQYF
TRBD1	TRBV4-1	NA	TRBJ2-2	TGCGCCAGCAGCCGCACCATAAGAGGCCCCGGGACAGAGAACACCGGGGAGCTGTTTTTT	CASSRTIRGPGTENTGELFF
NA	TRBV5-5	NA	TRBJ2-2	TGTGCCAGCAGCTTGGAAGGGGTTCTGGGAACCGGGGAGCTGTTTTTT	CASSLEGVLGTGELFF
NA	TRBV4-1	few	TRBJ2-3	TGCGCCAGCAGCCACCCTGGGGGAGATACGCAGTATTTT	CASSHPGGDTQYF
TRBD2	TRBV13	NA	TRBJ2-7	TGTGCCAGCAGCGCGGGACTAGCGGGAGCCTCCTACGAGCAGTACTTC	CASSAGLAGASYEQYF
NA	TRBV28	NA	TRBJ1-6	TGTGCCAGCAGTTTCGGGACTACGCTTAATTCACCCCTCCACTTT	CASSFGTTLNSPLHF
TRBD1	TRBV25-1	once	TRBJ2-5	TGTGCCAGCAGTGAATTGACAGGGGGCTTCCAAGAGACCCAGTACTTC	CASSELTGGFQETQYF
NA	TRBV2	NA	TRBJ2-7	TGTGGCGCATCCCGGGACTACGAGCAGTACTTC	CGASRDYEQYF
NA	TRBV6-5	NA	TRBJ2-5	TGTGCCAGCAGACCACACAGGACGAGCGAGACCCAGTACTTC	CASRPHRTSETQYF
TRBD1	TRBV11-2	NA	TRBJ2-7	TGTGCCAGCAGGGGCGTGGTACTGCGGACAGGGGGCTTCGAGCAGTACTTC	CASRGVVLRTGGFEQYF
NA	TRBV7-6	NA	TRBJ1-1	TGTGCCAGCAGCTTATGGGATAAAGAGTTGAACACTGAAGCTTTCTTT	CASSLWDKELNTEAFF
NA	TRBV7-9	NA	TRBJ2-5	TGCGCCCTCGCACAAGGGATACAAGAGACCCAGTACTTC	CALAQGIQETQYF
TRBD1	TRBV7-2	NA	TRBJ1-6	TGTGCCAGCATCCCGACAGGGGTATATAATTCACCCCTCCACTTT	CASIPTGVYNSPLHF
NA	TRBV25-1	NA	TRBJ2-5	TGTGCCAGCAGTGGCTCATGGGAGACCCAGTACTTC	CASSGSWETQYF
TRBD2	TRBV10-2	NA	TRBJ2-1	TGCGCCAGCAGTGTCCCCGGACTAGCGGATAAGAGCTCCTACAATGAGCAGTTCTTC	CASSVPGLADKSSYNEQFF
NA	TRBV5-4	NA	TRBJ2-7	TGTGCCAGCAGCTTGGACCAAACTTACGAGCAGTACTTC	CASSLDQTYEQYF
TRBD1	TRBV28	NA	TRBJ2-1	TGTGCCAGCATGCCCGGTGTAAATAGAAGAGCAGGGGGCGATGAGCAGTTCTTC	CASMPGVNRRAGGDEQFF
NA	TRBV13	NA	TRBJ2-1	TGTGCCAGCAGCTTAGTTAGGGGAAGCTCCTACAATGAGCAGTTCTTC	CASSLVRGSSYNEQFF
NA	TRBV4-1	NA	TRBJ2-1	TGCGCCAGCAGCTTTAGGGAGGATGAGCAGTTCTTC	CASSFREDEQFF
NA	TRBV7-2	NA	TRBJ1-1	TGTGCCAGCAGCTTTTGGGGTTTCGGAGGCACTGAAGCTTTCTTT	CASSFWGFGGTEAFF
TRBD2	TRBV29-1	NA	TRBJ2-7	TGCAGCGTTGAAGCCCTGGGGGGACTAGGTTCCTACGAGCAGTACTTC	CSVEALGGLGSYEQYF
NA	TRBV7-9	NA	TRBJ2-1	TGTGCCAGCAGCCCTCGGGTGGATTCCTACAATGAGCAGTTCTTC	CASSPRVDSYNEQFF
NA	TRBV15	NA	TRBJ1-1	TGTGCCACCAGACCCGAGACATGGCCGACTGAAGCTTTCTTT	CATRPETWPTEAFF
TRBD2	TRBV19	NA	TRBJ2-2	TGTGCCAGTAGTATGGGACTAGCGGGGGCACCGGGCACCGGGGAGCTGTTTTTT	CASSMGLAGAPGTGELFF
NA	TRBV19	NA	TRBJ2-7	TGTGCCAGTAGTATGACTCGTTACGAGCAGTACTTC	CASSMTRYEQYF
NA	TRBV18	NA	TRBJ2-5	TGTGCCAGCTCACCGATCAGGGGCGAAGAGACCCAGTACTTC	CASSPIRGEETQYF
NA	TRBV2	NA	TRBJ1-2	TGTGCCAGCAGTGAAGGATGGAACTATGGCTACACCTTC	CASSEGWNYGYTF
TRBD1	TRBV6-5	once	TRBJ2-7	TGTGCCACCAAGAAGACAGGGCCGACCTACGAGCAGTACTTC	CATKKTGPTYEQYF
NA	TRBV7-9	NA	TRBJ2-7	TGTGCCAGCAGCTTAGGGTCGAGGAGCGAGCAGTACTTC	CASSLGSRSEQYF